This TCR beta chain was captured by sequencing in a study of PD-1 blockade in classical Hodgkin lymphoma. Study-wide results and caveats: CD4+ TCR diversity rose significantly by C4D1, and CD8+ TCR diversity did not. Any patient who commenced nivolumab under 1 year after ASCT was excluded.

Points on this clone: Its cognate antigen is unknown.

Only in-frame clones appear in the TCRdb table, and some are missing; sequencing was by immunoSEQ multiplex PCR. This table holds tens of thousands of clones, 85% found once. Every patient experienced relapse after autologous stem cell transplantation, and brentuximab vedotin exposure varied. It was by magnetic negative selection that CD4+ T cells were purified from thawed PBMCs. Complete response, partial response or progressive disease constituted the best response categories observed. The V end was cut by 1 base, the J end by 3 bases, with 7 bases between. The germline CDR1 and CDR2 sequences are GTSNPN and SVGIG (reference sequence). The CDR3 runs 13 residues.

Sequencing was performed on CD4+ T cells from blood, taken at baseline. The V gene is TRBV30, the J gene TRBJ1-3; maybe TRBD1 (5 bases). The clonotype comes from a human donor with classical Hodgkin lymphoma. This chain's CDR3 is CAWSEGIGNTIYF. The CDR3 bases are TGTGCCTGGAGTGAGGGGATTGGAAACACCATATATTTT.